Each of the 4 T cell receptor beta chains below was sequenced from the same sample in a study of T cell responses to AZD1222 COVID-19 vaccine. Measured with immunoSEQ multiplex PCR; TCRdb has only the in-frame clones, and not every one. The sample lists under 170,000 clones, 80% to 95% occurring once. The sequences come from peripheral blood, collected 28 days after the second AZD1222 dose. The receptors derive from an adult who received the AZD1222 COVID-19 vaccine.

There are a few counts of this clone. Here the CDR3 reads CASSRSSSGTTQETQYF. For the CDR3, the DNA is TGTGCCAGTAGCCGGAGCTCTAGCGGAACGACTCAAGAGACCCAGTACTTC. V gene TRBV19 combines with J gene TRBJ2-5; 7 nucleotides align to TRBD2. The CDR3 totals 17 residues. Germline CDR1 reads LNHDA; CDR2 reads SQIVND (reference sequence). Trimming cost V 6 bases and J 2 bases; bases outside gene matches: 15.

The chain joins TRBV5-4 to TRBJ1-4; 9 bases match TRBD1. The CDR3 is made up of 15 amino acids. V dropped 4 bases and J dropped 8; count of bases not matched to a gene: 9. Germline V gene sequence: CDR1 SGHNT, CDR2 YYREEE (reference sequence). The CDR3: CASSAPGQGGEKLFF. In DNA form, the CDR3 reads TGTGCCAGCAGCGCCCCGGGACAGGGAGGGGAAAAACTGTTTTTT.

V and J are TRBV19 and TRBJ1-6, with TRBD1 matching 7 bases. This CDR3 contains 16 residues. CDR1 and CDR2 (germline): LNHDA, SQIVND (reference sequence). V gave up 7 bases and J gave up 7 bases; unmatched junction bases: 13. The CDR3 loop reads CASTPTGVRGNSPLHF. CDR3 nucleotides: TGTGCCAGTACCCCAACAGGGGTCAGAGGGAATTCACCCCTCCACTTT.

The rearrangement links TRBV11-2 to TRBJ1-1, with a weak D call TRBD1 (5 bases). Germline CDR1 is SGHAT and CDR2 is FQNNGV. The ends were cut back, 0 bases at V and 0 bases at J, with 14 bases in the middle. The CDR3 is 17 residues long. Here the CDR3 DNA reads TGTGCCAGCAGCTTAGATCTCCAGGGTTACATGAACACTGAAGCTTTCTTT. Amino acid sequence: CASSLDLQGYMNTEAFF. The whole variable domain, filled in from reference TRBV11-2 and TRBJ1-1, reads EAGVAQSPRYKIIEKRQSVAFWCNPISGHATLYWYQQILGQGPKLLIQFQNNGVVDDSQLPKDRFSAERLKGVDSTLKIQPAKLEDSAVYLCASSLDLQGYMNTEAFFGQGTRLTVV.